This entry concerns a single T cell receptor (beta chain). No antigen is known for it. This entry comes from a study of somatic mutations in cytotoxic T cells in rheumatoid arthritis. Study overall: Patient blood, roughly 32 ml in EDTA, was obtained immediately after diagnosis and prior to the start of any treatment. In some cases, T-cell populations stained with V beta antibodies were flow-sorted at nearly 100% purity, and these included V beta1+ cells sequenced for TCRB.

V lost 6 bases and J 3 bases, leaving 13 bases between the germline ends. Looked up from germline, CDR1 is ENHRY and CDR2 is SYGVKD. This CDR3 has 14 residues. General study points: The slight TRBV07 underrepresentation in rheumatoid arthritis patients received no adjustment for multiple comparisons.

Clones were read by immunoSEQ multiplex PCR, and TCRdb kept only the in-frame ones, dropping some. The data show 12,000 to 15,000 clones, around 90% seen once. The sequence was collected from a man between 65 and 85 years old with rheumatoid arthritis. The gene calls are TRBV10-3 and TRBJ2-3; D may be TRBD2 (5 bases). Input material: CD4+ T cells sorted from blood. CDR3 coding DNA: TGTGCCATCAGCGCTCCATCGGGGACAGATACGCAGTATTTT. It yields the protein CAISAPSGTDTQYF.